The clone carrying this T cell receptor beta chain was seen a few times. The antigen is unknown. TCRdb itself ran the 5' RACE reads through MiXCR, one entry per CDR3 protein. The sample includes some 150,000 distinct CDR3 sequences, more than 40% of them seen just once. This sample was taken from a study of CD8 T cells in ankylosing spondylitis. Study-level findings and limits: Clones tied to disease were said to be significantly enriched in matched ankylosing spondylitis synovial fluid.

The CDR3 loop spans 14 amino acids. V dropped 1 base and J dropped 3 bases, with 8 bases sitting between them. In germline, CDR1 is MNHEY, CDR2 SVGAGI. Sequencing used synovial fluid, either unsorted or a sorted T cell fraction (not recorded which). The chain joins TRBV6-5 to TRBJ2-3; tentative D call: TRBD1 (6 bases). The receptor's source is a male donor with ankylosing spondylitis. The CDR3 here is CASSYYTGTDTQYF. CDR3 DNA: TGTGCCAGCAGTTACTATACAGGGACAGATACGCAGTATTTT.